This T cell receptor (beta chain) stems from a study of CD4 T cells in relation to SARS-CoV-2 and coronaviruses. The unexposed donors gave CD4+ T cells in about 2010-2019, prior to COVID-19. CD4+ T cells were isolated from the cells after about 11 days of culture. This CDR3 is 15 amino acids long. The germline V gene encodes CDR1 SEHNR and CDR2 FQNEAQ (reference sequence). The V end lost 6 bases, the J end lost 0 bases, and 12 bases lay between the germline ends. For this clone: Its antigen is unidentified.

Produced via immunoSEQ multiplex PCR; TCRdb's table is partial and in-frame only. Of approximately 18,000 clones listed, 82% are singletons. Material for sequencing was CD4+ T cells from PBMCs, cultured in vitro. The origin of this receptor is a human donor in good health. V usage is TRBV7-9 and J usage is TRBJ1-3; D is ambiguous. As DNA, the CDR3 is TGTGCCAGCAGTGGTGTCACGAGCTCTGGAAACACCATATATTTT. Its protein is CASSGVTSSGNTIYF.